This TCR beta chain was recovered during a study of human T cells and chemical hapten exposure. Study conclusions and caveats: Unchanged with DPC sensitization were TCRs above 1 in 1000 frequency.

This clonotype has more than one count but fewer than ten. What it binds is unknown. Each CDR3 protein gets one entry after TCRdb re-called the RACE reads with MiXCR. This sample has about 74,000 distinct CDR3 sequences, with roughly 15% found just once. Time point defined: pre-sensitization, week 0. The treatment: therapeutic diphenylcyclopropenone sensitization with weekly scalp DPC. After removal of 1 base from V and 9 bases from J, the junction contained 6 bases not matched to a gene. The germline V gene has CDR1 SGHAT and CDR2 FQNNGV. The CDR3 extends over 14 amino acids. The specimen comprised whole blood, sampled in connection with sensitization to the hapten diphenylcyclopropenone (DPC). The chain has TRBV11-2 and TRBJ2-1; 7 bases line up with TRBD2. The receptor was isolated from a woman aged 45-65 years with alopecia areata. Some clones in this sample may be carry-over from other donors' samples. CDR3 coding DNA: TGTGCCAGCAGCTTAGCCCTGTGGGGGGGTGAGCAGTTCTTC. This encodes CASSLALWGGEQFF.